This T cell receptor beta chain was observed in a study of T-cell reconstitution after alpha-beta-depleted transplantation in children. The V gene lost 3 bases and the J gene lost 2 bases, with 8 bases spanning the gap. CDR1 and CDR2 from the germline V gene are LGHNA and YNFKEQ. CDR3 length equals 14 residues. The TCRbeta library incorporated unique molecular identifiers. TCRdb fed the PCR reads into MiXCR, producing one record per CDR3 protein. This table holds more than 40,000 distinct CDR3 sequences, approximately 8.7% found once. The clonotype was recovered from a male patient aged 2 to 9 who had a stem cell transplant for chronic granulomatous disease, so the T cells may come from the graft donor. Sequenced material: PBMCs, mostly from graft donor cells, taken 60 days after TCRalphabeta/CD19-depleted stem cell transplant. The V and J genes are TRBV4-2 and TRBJ2-1; D call uncertain. DNA for the CDR3: TGTGCCAGCAGCCAGGTAGCCGCCTACAATGAGCAGTTCTTC. Encoded protein: CASSQVAAYNEQFF.